This T cell receptor beta chain originates from a study of CD8 T cells in Susac syndrome. Study at large: At the time their blood was drawn, patients with Susac syndrome were either therapy-naive, on corticosteroids (with some of them also receiving intravenous immunoglobulin), or on intravenous immunoglobulin alone.

Germline CDR1 reads LGHDT; CDR2 reads YNNKEL (reference sequence). Trimming took 5 bases from V and 8 from J, leaving 16 bases between them. This CDR3 has 15 amino acids. The RNA, roughly 0.45 to 1 ug, was put through reverse transcription using random hexamers. MiXCR, applied by TCRdb to the immunoSEQ multiplex PCR reads, yields one record per CDR3 protein. The sample yields tens of thousands of distinct CDR3 sequences, 96% seen once. Sequenced input: CD8+ T cells from PBMCs. This sequence was found in a human donor with Susac syndrome. The chain combines TRBV3-1 with TRBJ1-6; D might be TRBD1 (5 bases). CDR3 sequence (DNA): TGTGCCAGCAGCGGGGGAGGGTTCAGGTATTCACCCCTCCACTTT. Its translation: CASSGGGFRYSPLHF.